The clone carrying this T cell receptor (beta chain) is called medium-sized based on its frequency. Per germline, CDR1 MNHNS and CDR2 SASEGT. This CDR3 comprises 13 residues. One tube held mixed TRB-A and TRB-B primer pools for touch-down PCR. Reanalyzing the multiplex PCR reads, TCRdb keeps one entry per CDR3 protein, without DNA. This sample's clone table lists 4,500 to 6,500 distinct CDR3 sequences. The data belong to a study of T cell clusters in autoimmune cytopenias. TRB amplification used approximately 250 ng of peripheral blood genomic DNA. This same sample was also part of a study on T cell repertoires in aging, cancer and after chemotherapy.

The chain is built from TRBV6-1 and TRBJ1-2. The material sequenced was peripheral blood. This clonotype was sampled from a human donor in good health. CDR3 protein: CASKVGSLYGYTF.